These T cell receptor beta chains were read from a single sample in a study of cytomegalovirus exposure and HLA in healthy donors. The assay was immunoSEQ multiplex PCR, and TCRdb's table has in-frame clones only and misses some. The table records approximately 190,000 clones, 87% of them present only once. Sequencing was carried out using PBMCs. The receptors were gathered from a man aged 30-40 years in good health and CMV-seronegative. The CDR3 runs from the conserved cysteine through the conserved F or W. For some rows the clone size is stated as once, few or many, or as a class when expanded; others skip it.

J gene	clone size	V gene	CDR3 protein
TRBJ1-2	.	TRBV21-1	CASSKLFGSNGGYGYTF
TRBJ2-3	.	TRBV18	CASSPRLTGSTDTQYF
TRBJ1-4	.	TRBV1	CTSSPTRDRVEPPDEKLFF
TRBJ2-7	.	TRBV6-5	CASSYTTSGRAEQYF
TRBJ2-1	.	TRBV15	CATSRMGSSYNEQFF
TRBJ1-4	.	TRBV27	CASSYRDRGEKLFF
TRBJ2-7	once	TRBV2	CASSHGGRQIYEQYF
TRBJ2-3	.	TRBV9	CASSVELEDTQYF
TRBJ2-7	once	TRBV9	CASSVDSGSPTYEQYF
TRBJ1-4	.	TRBV5-1	CASSPDGRGEKLFF